This is a list of T cell receptor beta chains from one sample in a study of blood T cell dynamics during melanoma immunotherapy. This table comes from immunoSEQ multiplex PCR, and its TCRdb copy is limited to in-frame clones, with some not included. The table shows about 10,000 clones, with about 87% occurring only once. The input for sequencing was blood, taken from a patient treated with checkpoint blockade. The receptors were gathered from a human donor with melanoma. CDR3s include the opening cysteine and the closing phenylalanine or tryptophan. D genes are given only for firm matches. Some rows have no size entry. The others give once, few or many, or a class for an expanded clone.

TRBV10-3	TRBJ1-1	-	-	13	TGTGCCATCAGTGACAGGCTTTCGACTGAAGCTTTCTTT	CAISDRLSTEAFF
TRBV11-2	TRBJ2-3	-	-	16	TGTGCCAGCAGCTTAGGAGGACAGCGTTCTACAGATACGCAGTATTTT	CASSLGGQRSTDTQYF
TRBV2	TRBJ1-1	once	-	13	TGTGCCAGCAGAAAGGACATCTTCACTGAAGCTTTCTTT	CASRKDIFTEAFF
TRBV7-9	TRBJ2-7	-	-	13	TGTGCCAGCAGCTTGGACGGAACCTACGAGCAGTACTTC	CASSLDGTYEQYF
TRBV4-1	TRBJ2-3	-	-	17	TGCGCCAGCAGCCAAGGATTCGGAGTGTCTAACACAGATACGCAGTATTTT	CASSQGFGVSNTDTQYF
TRBV19	TRBJ1-2	-	-	14	TGTGCCAGTAGTATATGGGAGGTGGACTATGGCTACACCTTC	CASSIWEVDYGYTF
TRBV6-5	TRBJ1-1	-	-	13	TGTGCCAGCAGTTACCCCGGGAGGGTTGAAGCTTTCTTT	CASSYPGRVEAFF
TRBV5-6	TRBJ1-1	-	-	17	TGTGCCAGCAGGCCCGCGGCAGGGCGGGTGAGTGTCACTGAAGCTTTCTTT	CASRPAAGRVSVTEAFF
TRBV14	TRBJ2-5	-	-	15	TGTGCCAGCAGCCAAGAGTGGTCAGGGGCGGAGACCCAGTACTTC	CASSQEWSGAETQYF
TRBV28	TRBJ1-1	-	-	12	TGTGCCAGCGTAACTTCCGGGACTGAAGCTTTCTTT	CASVTSGTEAFF
TRBV28	TRBJ1-6	-	-	14	TGTGCCAGCAGTTTCCAGGGTGGAAATTCACCCCTCCACTTT	CASSFQGGNSPLHF
TRBV11-3	TRBJ2-1	-	TRBD2	14	TGTGCCAGCAGCTCCGGACTAGCCCGCGATGAGCAGTTCTTC	CASSSGLARDEQFF
TRBV2	TRBJ2-5	-	TRBD2	17	TGTGCCAGCAGTGGAACCGGGACTAGCGGGAGGGGGGAGACCCAGTACTTC	CASSGTGTSGRGETQYF
TRBV5-1	TRBJ2-3	-	-	14	TGCGCCAGCAGCTTAGGAGCACACACAGATACGCAGTATTTT	CASSLGAHTDTQYF
TRBV6-1	TRBJ2-1	-	-	17	TGTGCCAGCAGTGAACCCGGCAGGGGACCCCTTTACAATGAGCAGTTCTTC	CASSEPGRGPLYNEQFF
TRBV7-2	TRBJ1-2	-	-	14	TGTGCCAGCAGCTTAGGTCCTACCTTCTATGGCTACACCTTC	CASSLGPTFYGYTF
TRBV5-1	TRBJ2-2	-	-	15	TGCGCCAGCAGCGCGGGACGGATGAACACCGGGGAGCTGTTTTTT	CASSAGRMNTGELFF
TRBV18	TRBJ2-1	-	-	14	TGTGCCAGCTCACCATCAGGCCTCTACAATGAGCAGTTCTTC	CASSPSGLYNEQFF
TRBV5-1	TRBJ2-3	-	TRBD2	17	TGCGCCAGCAGCTGGCCCCTAGCGGGAGGTTCCACAGATACGCAGTATTTT	CASSWPLAGGSTDTQYF
TRBV14	TRBJ2-1	-	TRBD2	16	TGTGCCAGCAGCCAAGATATCCTAGCGGGAGTCCATGAGCAGTTCTTC	CASSQDILAGVHEQFF
TRBV7-2	TRBJ2-1	-	-	14	TGTGCCAGCAGCTATATGGATTTGAGAAATGAGCAGTTCTTC	CASSYMDLRNEQFF
TRBV27	TRBJ2-5	-	-	15	TGTGCCAGCAGTTTAGGGGACGGCGCACAAGAGACCCAGTACTTC	CASSLGDGAQETQYF
TRBV4-1	TRBJ2-3	-	-	16	TGCGCCAGCAGCCAAGGTCCAGCAAGGGTCCCAGATACGCAGTATTTT	CASSQGPARVPDTQYF
TRBV7-8	TRBJ1-5	-	-	14	TGTGCCAGCAGCTTAAACAGGGACTATCAGCCCCAGCATTTT	CASSLNRDYQPQHF
TRBV5-6	TRBJ1-3	-	-	17	TGTGCCAGCAGCTTGGAGGCCGGATGGAACTCTGGAAACACCATATATTTT	CASSLEAGWNSGNTIYF
TRBV1	TRBJ1-2	-	-	16	TGCACCAGCAGCCAAGGGGGGCAGGGCCTCCCCTATGGCTACACCTTC	CTSSQGGQGLPYGYTF
TRBV7-9	TRBJ1-1	-	-	12	TGTGCCAGCAGCCTCAGGGGCCCTGAAGCTTTCTTT	CASSLRGPEAFF
TRBV2	TRBJ2-5	-	-	12	TGTGCCAGCAGAACCCAACAAGAGACCCAGTACTTC	CASRTQQETQYF
TRBV4-1	TRBJ1-2	-	TRBD1	16	TGCGCCAGCAGCCAAGATACAGGGGCGCGAAGCTATGGCTACACCTTC	CASSQDTGARSYGYTF
TRBV2	TRBJ1-1	-	TRBD1	13	TGTGCCAGCAGAGGGACAGGGGGCACTGAAGCTTTCTTT	CASRGTGGTEAFF
TRBV5-1	TRBJ1-4	-	-	14	TGCGCCAGCAGCCGGGCGGCAGGAGGGGAAAAACTGTTTTTT	CASSRAAGGEKLFF
TRBV5-1	TRBJ1-4	-	-	14	TGCGCCAGCAGCTTGTCACAGGGCAATGAAAAACTGTTTTTT	CASSLSQGNEKLFF
TRBV11-2	TRBJ1-1	-	TRBD1	13	TGTGCCAGCAGCCAGGGGGGTTACACTGAAGCTTTCTTT	CASSQGGYTEAFF
TRBV19	TRBJ1-6	few	-	14	TGTGCCAGTAGTATGACCAACGGAAATTCACCCCTCCACTTT	CASSMTNGNSPLHF
TRBV7-2	TRBJ2-7	-	TRBD1	14	TGTGCCAGCAGCCCCAGGGACAGGGGATACGAGCAGTACTTC	CASSPRDRGYEQYF
TRBV5-1	TRBJ2-5	-	TRBD1	14	TGCGCCAGCAGCTTTACAGGGGTACAAGAGACCCAGTACTTC	CASSFTGVQETQYF
TRBV19	TRBJ2-2	-	TRBD1	16	TGTGCCAGTAGTATTCCCAGCAGGGGGCGATCTGGGGAGCTGTTTTTT	CASSIPSRGRSGELFF
TRBV5-5	TRBJ1-5	-	TRBD1	15	TGTGCCAGCAGCGACAGGGGGGAAAAAAATCAGCCCCAGCATTTT	CASSDRGEKNQPQHF
TRBV30	TRBJ2-7	-	-	12	TGTGCCTGCTCAAGGGGGGCCTACGAGCAGTACTTC	CACSRGAYEQYF
TRBV6-6	TRBJ2-5	once	-	16	TGTGCCAGCAGACACGTAGGGGGCGGGGGCCCAGAGACCCAGTACTTC	CASRHVGGGGPETQYF
TRBV30	TRBJ1-4	-	-	14	TGTGCCTGGAGGAGGGTCGGTCCTGGGGAAAAACTGTTTTTT	CAWRRVGPGEKLFF
TRBV2	TRBJ2-6	-	-	15	TGTGCCAGCAGGGTCTACGAGGGTGGGGCCAACGTCCTGACTTTC	CASRVYEGGANVLTF